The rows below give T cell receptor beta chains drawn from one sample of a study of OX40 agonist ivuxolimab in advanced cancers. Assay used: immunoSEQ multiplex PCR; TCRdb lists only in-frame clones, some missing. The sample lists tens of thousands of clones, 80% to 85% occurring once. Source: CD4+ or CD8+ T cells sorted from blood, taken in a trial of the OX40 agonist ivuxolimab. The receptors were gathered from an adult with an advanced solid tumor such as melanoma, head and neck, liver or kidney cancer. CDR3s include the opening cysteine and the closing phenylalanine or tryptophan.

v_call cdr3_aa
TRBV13 CASSSRWGYNEQFF
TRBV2 CASTESRLGGDTQYF
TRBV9 CASSVWGLNSPLHF
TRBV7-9 CASSFGSGARNEQFF
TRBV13 CASSSPPDSTYNEQFF
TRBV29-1 CSAIPPGGEKLFF
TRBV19 CASSMSGGREQYF
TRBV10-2 CAPRARADTEAFF
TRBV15 CATSSTLGTEAFF
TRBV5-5 CASSSLGQTEAFF
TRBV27 CASSFQGDNEQFF
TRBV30 CAWSGISYEQYF
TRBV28 CASSFTGVYDEAFF
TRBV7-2 CASSLAGAYTGELFF
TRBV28 CASSLRGPSGGGLEQYF
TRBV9 CASRSQGQGIFGYTF
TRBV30 CAWSVETNSNQPQHF
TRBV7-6 CASSLTLAGDNEQFF
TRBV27 CASSLSLAGVETQYF
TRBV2 CASREDRADYGYTF
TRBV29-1 CSVETSSLAKNIQYF
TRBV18 CASSLFGHELGAEAFF
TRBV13 CASSARLAGSQETQYF
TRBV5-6 CASSLLPLYGYTF